This is a list of T cell receptor beta chains from one sample in a study of shared clonotypes between healthy human individuals. The repertoire was sequenced with immunoSEQ multiplex PCR; TCRdb's copy has only in-frame clones and lacks some. The data show roughly 300,000 clones, 73% seen once. Sequencing was done on a sample of memory CD4+ T cells sorted from blood. The receptors were gathered from a young man in good health. Both conserved end residues are part of each CDR3. A D gene is named only where the DNA matches it firmly. The size entry is marked missing in some rows and otherwise reads once, few, many or a size class.

>TRBV9|many|NA|TRBJ2-5|14
CASSVGVGQETQYF
TGTGCCAGCAGCGTAGGAGTGGGCCAAGAGACCCAGTACTTC
>TRBV6-1|NA|TRBD1|TRBJ2-3|15
CASSAGRGRPNTQYF
TGTGCCAGCAGTGCCGGCAGGGGGAGACCCAATACGCAGTATTTT
>TRBV28|NA|NA|TRBJ2-1|13
CASSPVALAEQFF
TGTGCCAGCAGCCCCGTGGCACTAGCCGAGCAGTTCTTC
>TRBV5-4|NA|NA|TRBJ2-3|19
CASSSYGRVTTPRTDTQYF
TGTGCCAGCAGCTCCTACGGACGAGTCACTACGCCCCGCACAGATACGCAGTATTTT
>TRBV28|NA|TRBD1|TRBJ1-1|17
CASRTPGDRQGRAEAFF
TGTGCCAGCAGAACCCCCGGGGATCGACAGGGGAGGGCTGAAGCTTTCTTT
>TRBV25-1|NA|NA|TRBJ2-1|15
CASSLPGRNYNEQFF
TGTGCCAGCAGTCTCCCGGGACGGAACTACAATGAGCAGTTCTTC
>TRBV19|NA|NA|TRBJ2-3|20
CASSYGVGGVISGSTDTQYF
TGTGCCAGTAGTTACGGTGTAGGGGGCGTTATTAGCGGAAGCACAGATACGCAGTATTTT
>TRBV6-1|NA|NA|TRBJ1-2|13
CASSDSLFYGYTF
TGTGCCAGCAGTGATTCCCTTTTCTATGGCTACACCTTC
>TRBV4-3|once|NA|TRBJ2-2|15
CASSQEEKYSGELFF
TGCGCCAGCAGCCAAGAGGAAAAATACTCTGGGGAGCTGTTTTTT
>TRBV19|few|TRBD2|TRBJ2-7|15
CASSNSGSGTYEQYF
TGTGCCAGTAGTAATAGCGGGAGTGGCACCTACGAGCAGTACTTC
>TRBV6-4|once|TRBD2|TRBJ2-1|14
CASSALAGGDEQFF
TGTGCCAGCAGTGCACTAGCGGGAGGCGATGAGCAGTTCTTC
>TRBV5-1|NA|NA|TRBJ1-2|12
CASSLAGEGYTF
TGCGCCAGCAGCTTGGCGGGAGAAGGCTACACCTTC
>TRBV2|NA|NA|TRBJ1-5|13
CASSETRNQPQHF
TGTGCCAGCAGTGAGACGAGGAATCAGCCCCAGCATTTT
>TRBV5-1|NA|TRBD1|TRBJ2-4|13
CASRVTGVNIQYF
TGCGCCAGCAGGGTGACAGGGGTAAACATTCAGTACTTC
>TRBV20-1|NA|NA|TRBJ2-7|11
CSARAGYEQYF
TGCAGTGCTAGAGCGGGATACGAGCAGTACTTC
>TRBV19|NA|NA|TRBJ1-2|15
CASTRAGQSSGGYTF
TGTGCCAGTACGCGAGCGGGACAATCAAGCGGGGGCTACACCTTC